Presented here are 9 T cell receptor beta chains from one specimen sequenced in a study of cytomegalovirus exposure and HLA in healthy donors. With 60 Vbeta and 13 Jbeta primers, the PCR was carried out. Method: immunoSEQ multiplex PCR; TCRdb's copy keeps in-frame clones and lacks some. This sample has 95,000 to 150,000 clones, with 70% to 90% found just once. Sequenced sample: PBMCs. These receptors came from a middle-aged man in good health and CMV-seronegative.

This chain connects TRBV5-1 to TRBJ2-5; TRBD2 matches 13 bases. Trimming at V came to 0 bases and at J to 5 bases, leaving 7 bases not matched to a gene. The CDR3 consists of 17 residues. CDR1 and CDR2 from the germline V gene are SGHRS and YFSETQ. The CDR3 is CASSLGLAGGLRETQYF. The DNA of the CDR3 is TGCGCCAGCAGCTTGGGACTAGCGGGAGGTCTTCGGGAGACCCAGTACTTC.

This chain links TRBV19 with TRBJ2-2; the match to TRBD1 covers 7 bases. V was pared by 6 bases and J by 3 bases, with 13 bases of the junction left unmatched. This CDR3 has 17 amino acids. Per the germline V gene, CDR1 is LNHDA and CDR2 is SQIVND (reference sequence). The CDR3, as DNA: TGTGCCAGTAGGCACAGGGGTTACGGGTGGGACACCGGGGAGCTGTTTTTT. Translation gives CASRHRGYGWDTGELFF.

This clone turned up a few times. This chain uses TRBV6-5 with TRBJ1-4; D is possibly TRBD1 (5 bases). CDR1 is MNHEY, CDR2 SVGAGI, per germline. Trimming left V 2 bases short and J 8 bases short, with 18 bases between. This CDR3 is 16 amino acids long. The CDR3 coding sequence is TGTGCCAGCAGTTACGGATCAGGGCAGATCGGAGAAAAACTGTTTTTT. Protein: CASSYGSGQIGEKLFF.

The gene calls are TRBV14 and TRBJ2-7; TRBD1 matches 10 bases. The CDR3 loop spans 16 amino acids. Germline loops: CDR1 SGHDN, CDR2 FVKESK. The V gene end was trimmed by 1 base and the J gene end by 6 bases; junction bases not matched to a gene: 9. The CDR3 nucleotides read TGTGCCAGCAGCCAAGGCTTGGGACAGGGGCCCGTCGAGCAGTACTTC. Translation gives CASSQGLGQGPVEQYF.

The V and J genes are TRBV6-5 and TRBJ1-1; possibly TRBD1 for D (6 bases). Trimming stripped 5 bases from V and 7 bases from J, with 14 bases between. In germline, CDR1 is MNHEY, CDR2 SVGAGI. The CDR3 length is 13 residues. CDR3 coding DNA: TGTGCCAGCAGTACTTACCGACAGGATGAAGCTTTCTTT. This translates into CASSTYRQDEAFF.

CDR3 nucleotide sequence: TGTGCCAGCAGTTTATGGGGAGCGAACACTGAAGCTTTCTTT. It translates to CASSLWGANTEAFF. The chain recombines TRBV27 with TRBJ1-1; D is unclear. Between the trimmed V and J ends, which lost 1 base and 1 base, there was a span of 7 bases. CDR3 length equals 14 residues. The germline CDR1 and CDR2 sequences are MNHEY and SMNVEV (reference sequence).

Only a few counts were recorded for this clone. J is TRBJ1-3 and V is TRBV28; D not resolved. Germline values: CDR1 MDHEN, CDR2 SYDVKM. With 5 bases removed from V and 0 bases from J, the gap between germline ends came to 11 bases. This CDR3 spans 15 amino acids. The CDR3 loop reads CASSLTVTSGNTIYF. CDR3 nucleotides: TGTGCCAGCAGTCTAACTGTCACCTCTGGAAACACCATATATTTT.

V gene TRBV9 combines with J gene TRBJ1-6; D possibly corresponds to TRBD1 (6 bases). CDR1 SGDLS and CDR2 YYNGEE come from the germline V gene. CDR3 length: 15 residues. The V end lost 4 bases, the J end lost 6 bases, and 14 bases lay between the germline ends. CDR3 residues: CASSTNTGSNSPLHF. CDR3 bases: TGTGCCAGCAGCACGAACACAGGGAGTAATTCACCCCTCCACTTT.

This chain links TRBV29-1 with TRBJ2-2; 8 bases align to TRBD1. Germline assignment: CDR1 SQVTM and CDR2 ANQGSEA. The CDR3 has 13 residues. Trimming at V came to 7 bases and at J to 7 bases, leaving 8 bases not matched to a gene. CDR3 DNA sequence: TGCAGCGGCAGACAGGGGAGTATCGGGGAGCTGTTTTTT. Protein product: CSGRQGSIGELFF.